This T cell receptor beta chain was sequenced during a study of T cells after yellow fever vaccination. As for the study in general: It was SMART-Seq v4 Ultra Low Input that prepared the fractions with low cell numbers. Regarding the study as a whole: Relatively few clonotypes were ones that appeared in both CD4 and CD8 compartments. Booster sampling recovered most clones from primary vaccination (96% CD4, roughly 86% CD8).

With V trimmed by 4 bases and J by 0 bases, 10 bases remained unmatched. The CDR3 sequence is 17 residues long. Germline V gene data show CDR1 as LGHNA and CDR2 as YNFKEQ. MiXCR, applied by TCRdb to the 5' RACE reads, yields one record per CDR3 protein. The data show about 340,000 distinct CDR3 sequences, around an eighth seen once. As concerns this clonotype: Its antigen is not known.

The receptor comes from a young man who received the YFV17D yellow fever vaccine. The rearrangement links TRBV4-2 to TRBJ2-3; 7 bases match TRBD2. Source: CD4+ T cells sorted from PBMCs, taken 15 days after the yellow fever booster vaccination. The CDR3 spells CASSRQAGRGSTDTQYF. CDR3 DNA sequence: TGTGCCAGCAGCCGCCAAGCGGGGCGGGGGAGCACAGATACGCAGTATTTT.